Each of the 17 T cell receptor beta chains below was sequenced from the same sample in a study of T cells after yellow fever vaccination. TCRdb re-called the 5' RACE reads through MiXCR, storing one row per CDR3 protein. The sample contains 55,000 to 70,000 distinct CDR3 sequences, 6.5% of which appear only once. Material: CD8+ T cells sorted from PBMCs, obtained more than 40 days after the first yellow fever vaccination. The receptors originated from a man in his late teens or twenties who received the YFV17D yellow fever vaccine.

V usage is TRBV19 and J usage is TRBJ2-1; D may be TRBD1 (5 bases). Per the germline V gene, CDR1 is LNHDA and CDR2 is SQIVND (reference sequence). V shed 3 bases and J shed 3 bases, with 6 bases lying between them. This CDR3 spans 13 amino acids. CDR3 amino acids: CASSIDSYNEQFF. In DNA, the CDR3 is TGTGCCAGTAGTATCGACAGCTACAATGAGCAGTTCTTC.

This clonotype was observed a handful of times. The chain uses TRBV19 and TRBJ1-1, with D uncertain. This CDR3 contains 13 residues. Trimming cost V 6 bases and J 3 bases, with 11 bases left between them. The V gene's germline CDR1 is LNHDA and CDR2 SQIVND (reference sequence). CDR3 sequence reads: CASSPRVDTEAFF. DNA of the CDR3: TGTGCCAGTAGCCCCCGGGTAGACACTGAAGCTTTCTTT.

This clonotype occurred many times. The chain links TRBV12-3 or TRBV12-4 to TRBJ2-1; D is unresolved. Between the trimmed V and J ends, which lost 4 bases and 1 base, there was a span of 11 bases. The CDR3 contains 15 residues. DNA of the CDR3: TGTGCCAGCAGTTCCCGATTGGATTCCTACAATGAGCAGTTCTTC. Protein: CASSSRLDSYNEQFF.

This clonotype was counted only a few times. This chain joins TRBV10-1 and TRBJ1-1, with D perhaps matching TRBD1 (5 bases). Deletions cut 5 bases from V and 7 bases from J, with 14 bases between. Germline V gene sequence: CDR1 WNHNN, CDR2 SYGVQD (reference sequence). The CDR3 is 13 amino acids. DNA of the CDR3: TGCGCCAGCAGTACCGGGACGGACTATGAAGCTTTCTTT. It translates to CASSTGTDYEAFF.

This clonotype turned up a few times. The rearrangement uses TRBV5-1 and TRBJ2-1; D not resolved. V lost 4 bases, J lost 10 bases, and 15 bases lay in between. CDR3 length equals 13 residues. Germline V gene lookup returns CDR1 SGHRS and CDR2 YFSETQ. CDR3 sequence (DNA): TGCGCCAGCAGCCCGATAATCCCCCCCGAGCAGTTCTTC. As protein: CASSPIIPPEQFF.

The chain couples TRBV6-1 to TRBJ2-7; either TRBD1 or TRBD2 may supply D (6 bases each). Germline CDR1 and CDR2: MNHNS and SASEGT. CDR3 size: 14 residues. Trimming took off 6 bases at V and 5 bases at J, with 17 bases between the two ends. CDR3 in DNA: TGTGCCAGCAGGGAGGGACACGGGTATGACGAGCAGTACGTC. This codes for CASREGHGYDEQYV.

This clonotype was detected many times. The chain combines TRBV29-1 with TRBJ2-5; no firm D call. This CDR3 has 14 amino acids. From germline, CDR1 is SQVTM and CDR2 ANQGSEA. V shed 4 bases and J shed 5 bases, with 17 bases lying between them. The CDR3 region has the DNA TGCAGCGTTGTGGCCCGAACCGCGTGGGAGACCCAGTACTTC. This sequence encodes CSVVARTAWETQYF.

This clonotype has a handful of counts. This chain connects TRBV4-3 to TRBJ2-7, with D tentatively TRBD2 (6 bases). V lost 0 bases and J lost 5, with 14 bases in between. CDR3 size: 15 residues. The V gene's germline CDR1 is LGHNA and CDR2 YSLEER. CDR3 amino acids: CASSQDVVGGHEQYF. As DNA, the CDR3 is TGCGCCAGCAGCCAAGACGTGGTGGGGGGTCACGAGCAGTACTTC.

Many counts were recorded for this clonotype. The J gene is TRBJ2-1, the V gene TRBV6-2 or TRBV6-3, with D unresolved. Germline assignment: CDR1 MNHEY and CDR2 SVGEGT. The CDR3 sequence is 12 residues long. Trimming cost V 7 bases and J 5 bases, with 9 bases left between them. CDR3 sequence: CASNLQNNEQFF. As DNA, the CDR3 is TGTGCCAGCAATTTACAGAACAATGAGCAGTTCTTC.

The rearrangement links TRBV7-9 to TRBJ1-2, with 9 bases aligning to TRBD1. The CDR3 consists of 14 residues. V lost 7 bases, J lost 1 base, and 4 bases stayed unmatched. CDR1 and CDR2 (germline): SEHNR, FQNEAQ (reference sequence). The CDR3 protein is CASNWTGDNYGYTF. The CDR3 DNA follows: TGTGCCAGCAACTGGACAGGGGATAACTATGGCTACACCTTC.

In its sample, this clonotype was seen many times. The chain uses TRBV6-5 and TRBJ2-1; 9 bases line up with TRBD2. V shed 2 bases, J shed 7 bases, and the junction held 6 bases outside the gene matches. The CDR3 consists of 15 residues. Germline lookup yields CDR1 MNHEY and CDR2 SVGAGI. CDR3 sequence: CASSYVAGGRNEQFF. CDR3 in DNA: TGTGCCAGCAGTTACGTGGCGGGGGGGCGAAATGAGCAGTTCTTC.

This clonotype was counted only a few times. This chain uses TRBV25-1 with TRBJ2-7; D may be TRBD1 (6 bases). Germline lookup yields CDR1 MGHDK and CDR2 SYGVNS. The length of the CDR3 is 13 residues. Trimming left V 10 bases short and J 0 bases short, with 13 bases between. The CDR3 DNA sequence: TGTGCCACTACGACAGGAAACTCCTACGAGCAGTACTTC. Protein product: CATTTGNSYEQYF.

This clonotype was observed many times. The chain recombines TRBV27 with TRBJ2-2; D uncertain. CDR3 length: 13 amino acids. Trimming took off 3 bases at V and 6 bases at J, with 8 bases between the two ends. The germline gives CDR1 MNHEY, CDR2 SMNVEV (reference sequence). CDR3 loop: CASSFLPPGELFF. DNA for the CDR3: TGTGCCAGCAGTTTTCTACCCCCCGGGGAGCTGTTTTTT.

The sample holds a few counts of this clonotype. J is TRBJ2-7 and V is TRBV6-1, with TRBD1 matching over 7 bases. V shed 7 bases and J 1 base; nucleotides not matched to a gene: 13. Germline V gene lookup returns CDR1 MNHNS and CDR2 SASEGT. The CDR3 covers 16 residues. This CDR3 is CASKHGDSLLSYEQYV. The DNA of the CDR3 is TGTGCCAGCAAACACGGGGACAGCCTTCTTTCCTACGAGCAGTACGTC.

This clonotype has at least ten counts. This chain uses TRBV7-6 with TRBJ2-1; D remains ambiguous. CDR3 length: 12 amino acids. In germline, CDR1 is SGHVS, CDR2 FNYEAQ. Trimming pared 1 base from V and 8 bases from J, leaving 6 bases between. CDR3 in amino acids: CASSLGGDEQFF. The DNA of the CDR3 is TGTGCCAGCAGCTTAGGAGGAGATGAGCAGTTCTTC.

This sequence joins TRBV19 and TRBJ2-1; tentatively, D is TRBD1 (6 bases). CDR1 and CDR2 from the germline V gene are LNHDA and SQIVND (reference sequence). Trimming left V 5 bases short and J 8 bases short, with 16 bases between. This CDR3 region has 14 residues. The CDR3 is CASSVGTGLHEQFF. In DNA form, the CDR3 reads TGTGCCAGTAGTGTAGGAACAGGGCTACATGAGCAGTTCTTC.

This clonotype showed up many times. The CDR3 region has the DNA TGTGCCCGACGGGGACAAGAAGAGACCCAGTACTTC. This translates into CARRGQEETQYF. The chain employs TRBV21-1 and TRBJ2-5; TRBD1 is the table's D call, not checked against the DNA. TRBV21-1 is a documented pseudogene. The CDR3 runs to 12 residues.